This TCR beta chain was profiled in a study of vaccination effects on CD4 cells after COVID-19. Study-wide points: Few convalescent patients and no early post-infection timepoints were included in the study.

Antigen-specific CD4+ T cells were expanded (with viral peptide pools) by the ViraFEST assay ahead of sequencing. Cultured cells yielded isolated CD4+ T cells after around 10 days. Nucleocapsid antibody tests were negative, and the vaccine recipients had no prior SARS-CoV-2 infection. The culture medium for 1.5 million to 2 million PBMC per well included 10 IU/ml IL-2 and 8.5 to 10 ug/ml peptides. Half of the medium was exchanged for IL-2 medium on both days 3 and 7. The length of the CDR3 is 17 residues. The junction had 6 bases not matched to a gene; V was cut back by 3 bases and J by 3 bases. In germline, CDR1 is MGHRA, CDR2 YSYEKL. The assay was immunoSEQ multiplex PCR, and TCRdb's table has in-frame clones only and misses some. The repertoire consists of about 40,000 clones, with about three fifths occurring once and the leading ten covering about 15%. This clone came up a few times. What it binds is not known.

The material was CD4+ T cells from PBMCs cultured with HCoV-OC43 spike peptides, obtained before COVID-19 vaccination. Documented subset: HCoV-OC43 spike overlapping peptide pool stimulation. This TCR derives from a human donor who received a COVID-19 vaccine. The chain carries TRBV4-1 and TRBJ2-3; TRBD2 matches 13 bases. CDR3 sequence reads: CASSQILAGGMTDTQYF. In DNA, the CDR3 is TGCGCCAGCAGCCAGATACTAGCGGGGGGGATGACAGATACGCAGTATTTT.